This TCR beta chain was recorded in a study of identical twins. Notes on the study in general: Its conclusions, products of cross-sectional statistical analysis, did not come from following the same donors. Partly confounded zero-insertion analyses could result from invariant MAIT and iNKT cells.

V was clipped by 6 bases and J by 5 bases; unmatched bases: 10. Germline assignment: CDR1 SQVTM and CDR2 ANQGSEA. The length of the CDR3 is 14 residues. On this clonotype itself: What it binds is not known.

A universal primer site was created by template switching, with the cDNA bearing unique molecular identifiers. One entry per CDR3 protein, called by TCRdb with MiXCR from the 5' RACE reads. The table has fewer than 250,000 distinct CDR3 sequences, under 10% seen once. The sample was also linked to a second study, of yellow fever vaccine responses in identical twins.

This clonotype was obtained from a young woman in good health. This chain links TRBV29-1 with TRBJ1-1; TRBD1 aligns across 9 bases. Source material: memory (CD45RO+) T cells sorted from blood. The CDR3 sequence is CSVGLQGAGTEAFF. The CDR3, as DNA: TGCAGCGTGGGCCTACAGGGGGCAGGGACTGAAGCTTTCTTT.